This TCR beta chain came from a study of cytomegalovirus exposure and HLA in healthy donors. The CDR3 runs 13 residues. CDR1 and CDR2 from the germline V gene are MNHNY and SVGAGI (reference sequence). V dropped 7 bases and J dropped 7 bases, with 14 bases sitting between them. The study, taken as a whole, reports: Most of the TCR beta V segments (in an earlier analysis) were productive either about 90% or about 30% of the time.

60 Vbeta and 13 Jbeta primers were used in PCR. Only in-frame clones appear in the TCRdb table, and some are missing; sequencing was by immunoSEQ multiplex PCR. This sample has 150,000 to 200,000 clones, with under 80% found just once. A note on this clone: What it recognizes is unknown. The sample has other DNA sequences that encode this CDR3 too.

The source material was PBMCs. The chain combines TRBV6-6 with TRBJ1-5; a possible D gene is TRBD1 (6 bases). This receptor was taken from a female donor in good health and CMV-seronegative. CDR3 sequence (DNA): TGTGCCAGCAATCAACTACAGGGCCAGCCCCAGCATTTT. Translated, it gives CASNQLQGQPQHF.